The next 9 T cell receptor beta chains were all read from a single sample in a study of molecular identifiers for immune sequencing clone quantification. One entry per CDR3 protein, called by TCRdb with MiXCR from the PCR reads. The table shows about 640,000 distinct CDR3 sequences, with about 20% occurring only once. Sequences were obtained from naive CD8+ T cells from blood, with Jurkat cell RNA spiked in. Described subset: FACS-sorted CD8+CD4-CCR7+CD45RA+ naive T cells. These receptors were collected from a human donor in good health. Some libraries in this study had Jurkat cell RNA spiked in.

Concerning this clonotype itself: A read error is possible here, since a much larger clone lies one base away. The chain uses TRBV6-2 or TRBV6-3 and TRBJ2-2; D is perhaps TRBD1 (7 bases). The CDR3 loop spans 14 amino acids. Germline CDR1 and CDR2: MNHEY and SVGEGT. The CDR3 DNA is TGTGCCAGCAACCCGACAGGGTGGACCGGGGGGCTGTTTTTT. It is translated as CASNPTGWTGGLFF.

This clonotype was recorded many times. The genes are TRBV19 and TRBJ2-5, with 10 bases lining up with TRBD2. The V gene's germline CDR1 is LNHDA and CDR2 SQIVND (reference sequence). This CDR3 is 18 amino acids long. The V gene end was trimmed by 1 base and the J gene end by 2 bases; junction bases not matched to a gene: 10. Here the CDR3 reads CASSIGPRTSGAQETQYF. Here the CDR3 DNA reads TGTGCCAGTAGTATAGGTCCCCGGACTAGCGGAGCGCAAGAGACCCAGTACTTC.

This clonotype has at least ten counts. V gene TRBV5-1 combines with J gene TRBJ2-7, with 8 positions matching TRBD1. Per germline, CDR1 SGHRS and CDR2 YFSETQ. This CDR3 has 14 residues. Trimming cost V 4 bases and J 2 bases; bases outside gene matches: 5. The CDR3 spells CASSTGQGTYEQYF. CDR3 DNA: TGCGCCAGCAGCACCGGACAGGGAACCTACGAGCAGTACTTC.

With respect to this clonotype: A much larger clone differs from this one at a single base, so this may be a read error. CDR3 nucleotides: TGCAACGTGACAGTTCCCTACGAGCAGTACTTC. Encoded protein: CNVTVPYEQYF. The chain carries TRBV29-1 and TRBJ2-7; possibly TRBD1 for D (5 bases). This CDR3 spans 11 amino acids. Germline lookup yields CDR1 SQVTM and CDR2 ANQGSEA.

This clonotype was detected only a few times. The gene calls are TRBV12-3 or TRBV12-4 and TRBJ2-1, with D maybe TRBD1 (6 bases). The V gene lost 6 bases and the J gene lost 0 bases, with 12 bases spanning the gap. This CDR3 is 15 amino acids long. The CDR3 spells CASRGADSSYNEQFF. DNA for the CDR3: TGTGCCAGCAGGGGAGCGGACAGCTCCTACAATGAGCAGTTCTTC.

This clonotype was found many times. The chain couples TRBV5-6 to TRBJ2-3; D perhaps matches TRBD2 (6 bases). The CDR3 length is 15 residues. From germline, CDR1 is SGHDT and CDR2 YYEEEE. Trimming cost V 3 bases and J 1 base, with 12 bases left between them. The CDR3 DNA reads as TGTGCCAGCAGCTACCAAGGGACTGGCACAGATACGCAGTATTTT. Residues: CASSYQGTGTDTQYF.

A few counts support this clonotype. This sequence joins TRBV6-5 and TRBJ2-1; TRBD1 agrees at 8 bases. V was clipped by 5 bases and J by 5 bases; unmatched bases: 8. This CDR3 spans 15 amino acids. The germline V gene has CDR1 MNHEY and CDR2 SVGAGI. The CDR3 loop reads CASSSGQGPHNEQFF. Written as DNA, the CDR3 is TGTGCCAGCAGTAGCGGACAGGGACCCCACAATGAGCAGTTCTTC.

There are many counts of this clonotype. This chain uses TRBV27 with TRBJ1-2; 7 bases agree with TRBD1. Germline CDR1 MNHEY, CDR2 SMNVEV (reference sequence). V gave up 5 bases and J gave up 0 bases; unmatched junction bases: 12. This CDR3 has 17 amino acids. The CDR3 here is CASSAVPTGPANYGYTF. The CDR3, as DNA: TGTGCCAGCAGTGCAGTTCCGACAGGGCCTGCTAACTATGGCTACACCTTC.

This sequence joins TRBV12-3 or TRBV12-4 and TRBJ2-5; 9 nucleotides match TRBD2. V was clipped by 5 bases and J by 6 bases; unmatched bases: 13. CDR3 length: 16 amino acids. CDR3: CASSLMSGGPGKTQYF. In nucleotides, the CDR3 is TGTGCCAGCAGTCTAATGAGCGGGGGGCCAGGGAAGACCCAGTACTTC.